The 20 T cell receptor beta chains below were found in one sample sequenced in a study of vaccination effects on CD4 cells after COVID-19. The repertoire was sequenced with immunoSEQ multiplex PCR; TCRdb's copy has only in-frame clones and lacks some. This table holds 20,000 or so clones, about 74% found once. Sequencing was preceded by expansion of antigen-specific CD4+ T cells with viral peptide pools in the ViraFEST assay. Cells that had been cultured for about 10 days were the source of isolated CD4+ T cells. The person acquired a PCR-confirmed SARS-CoV-2 infection between March and December 2020. These receptors have no known antigen. Here the sequenced sample was CD4+ T cells from PBMCs cultured with SARS-CoV-2 spike peptides, taken before COVID-19 vaccination. The source of these receptors is a human donor who had a prior SARS-CoV-2 infection.

The gene calls are TRBV27 and TRBJ2-7; the D call may be TRBD1 or TRBD2 (6 bases each). This CDR3 is built from 15 residues. Trimming stripped 3 bases from V and 3 bases from J, with 15 bases between. Germline V gene sequence: CDR1 MNHEY, CDR2 SMNVEV (reference sequence). The chain's CDR3 is CASSLAFGGGYEQYF. The DNA of the CDR3 is TGTGCCAGCAGTTTGGCGTTCGGGGGCGGCTACGAGCAGTACTTC.

The CDR3 bases are TGTGCCAGCAGCTTATTTTCTTCCGGTGGGGGCACTAATGAAAAACTGTTTTTT. Translation gives CASSLFSSGGGTNEKLFF. This chain links TRBV11-2 with TRBJ1-4; D may be TRBD1 (6 bases). The germline CDR1 and CDR2 sequences are SGHAT and FQNNGV. The germline V and J ends were trimmed by 2 bases and 2 bases, with 18 bases remaining between them. There are 18 residues in the CDR3.

The chain employs TRBV4-3 and TRBJ2-7; 13 nucleotides line up with TRBD2. Germline V CDR1 and CDR2: LGHNA, YSLEER. Trimming removed 0 bases from V and 4 bases from J; junction bases left unmatched: 9. The CDR3 is 18 amino acids. The CDR3 DNA follows: TGCGCCAGCAGCCAAGACCTTCAGAGACTAGCGGGAGGATACGAGCAGTACTTC. The encoded protein is CASSQDLQRLAGGYEQYF.

The chain carries TRBV7-2 and TRBJ2-1; TRBD2 is a possible D gene (6 bases). Per germline, CDR1 SGHTA and CDR2 FQGNSA. The CDR3 totals 15 residues. Deletions cut 6 bases from V and 0 bases from J, with 12 bases between. The DNA for the CDR3 is TGTGCCAGCAGTTCTCGGGAGAGCTCCTACAATGAGCAGTTCTTC. This encodes CASSSRESSYNEQFF.

This sequence joins TRBV9 and TRBJ1-1; D is perhaps TRBD1 (6 bases). CDR1 and CDR2 (germline): SGDLS, YYNGEE. V was shortened by 4 bases and J by 1 base, with 17 bases between the two germline ends. The CDR3 consists of 16 residues. The CDR3 DNA reads TGTGCCAGCAGCCCCGCGGGAGGGGGTACGAACACTGAAGCTTTCTTT. It codes for CASSPAGGGTNTEAFF.

This chain links TRBV7-2 with TRBJ2-1; 7 bases are a match to TRBD2. The CDR3 runs 17 residues. After removal of 5 bases from V and 2 bases from J, the junction contained 12 bases not matched to a gene. Per germline, CDR1 SGHTA and CDR2 FQGNSA. The CDR3 region is CASSPPVAGDPYNEQFF. In nucleotides, the CDR3 is TGTGCCAGCAGCCCTCCAGTCGCGGGAGACCCCTACAATGAGCAGTTCTTC.

The V call is TRBV7-3, the J call TRBJ2-2; TRBD1 agrees at 8 bases. Germline CDR1 SGHTA, CDR2 FQGTGA. V dropped 5 bases and J dropped 3; count of bases not matched to a gene: 5. The CDR3 is 15 residues long. As DNA, the CDR3 is TGTGCCAGCAGCCGCCAGGGGGCTGACACCGGGGAGCTGTTTTTT. Protein: CASSRQGADTGELFF.

The genes are TRBV5-1 and TRBJ2-7, with unresolved D. Germline CDR1 reads SGHRS; CDR2 reads YFSETQ. With 0 bases removed from V and 7 bases from J, the gap between germline ends came to 14 bases. The CDR3 extends over 14 amino acids. The chain's CDR3 is CASSLAAAEREQYF. The CDR3 DNA sequence: TGCGCCAGCAGCTTGGCCGCGGCTGAGAGGGAGCAGTACTTC.

The genes are TRBV7-2 and TRBJ1-2; 11 nucleotides match TRBD1. The CDR3 is 14 amino acids. V dropped 6 bases and J dropped 7; count of bases not matched to a gene: 7. Germline-derived CDR1 and CDR2 are SGHTA and FQGNSA. Here the CDR3 DNA reads TGTGCCAGCAGTCAGGACAGGGGGCGTCGTGGCTACACCTTC. It is translated as CASSQDRGRRGYTF. The variable domain in full, completed from reference TRBV7-2 and TRBJ1-2, reads GAGVSQSPSNKVTEKGKDVELRCDPISGHTALYWYRQSLGQGLEFLIYFQGNSAPDKSGLPSDRFSAERTGGSVSTLTIQRTQQEDSAVYLCASSQDRGRRGYTFGSGTRLTVV.

The chain links TRBV6-2 or TRBV6-3 to TRBJ1-1; perhaps TRBD1 as D (6 bases). This CDR3 spans 15 amino acids. The V gene's germline CDR1 is MNHEY and CDR2 SVGEGT. Trimming cost V 4 bases and J 1 base, with 13 bases left between them. CDR3 nucleotides: TGTGCCAGCAGTTTGCAGGGGTTATCGAACACTGAAGCTTTCTTT. The encoded protein is CASSLQGLSNTEAFF.

The V and J genes are TRBV5-8 and TRBJ2-3, with TRBD2 identical over 14 bases. V shed 0 bases and J 4 bases; nucleotides not matched to a gene: 4. The CDR3 has 17 amino acids. The germline V gene encodes CDR1 SGHTS and CDR2 YDEGEE. The CDR3 sequence is CASSLAGLAGGPDTQYF. The CDR3 DNA follows: TGTGCCAGCAGCTTGGCTGGACTAGCGGGAGGTCCAGATACGCAGTATTTT.

V is TRBV7-2 and J is TRBJ1-3; D gene uncertain. CDR1 is SGHTA, CDR2 FQGNSA, per germline. The V gene lost 3 bases and the J gene lost 4 bases, with 13 bases spanning the gap. The CDR3 totals 15 residues. The CDR3 protein is CASSFYPPRGNTIYF. CDR3 DNA sequence: TGTGCCAGCAGCTTTTACCCACCCAGGGGAAACACCATATATTTT. Full variable domain (outside the CDR3, taken from reference TRBV7-2 and TRBJ1-3): GAGVSQSPSNKVTEKGKDVELRCDPISGHTALYWYRQSLGQGLEFLIYFQGNSAPDKSGLPSDRFSAERTGGSVSTLTIQRTQQEDSAVYLCASSFYPPRGNTIYFGEGSWLTVV.

This clone was seen a few times. The J gene is TRBJ1-2, the V gene TRBV5-1; TRBD1 aligns across 8 bases. Germline CDR1 reads SGHRS; CDR2 reads YFSETQ. V shed 0 bases and J 8 bases; nucleotides not matched to a gene: 12. The CDR3 is 16 amino acids. CDR3 residues: CASSLGPGRGQGGYTF. The CDR3 DNA follows: TGCGCCAGCAGCTTGGGCCCCGGCAGGGGGCAGGGCGGCTACACCTTC.

The genes are TRBV5-6 and TRBJ2-5; 7 bases map to TRBD2. The germline gives CDR1 SGHDT, CDR2 YYEEEE. The trim removed 3 bases at V and 1 base at J, leaving 6 bases unmatched. The CDR3 contains 15 residues. Here the CDR3 reads CASSSRDYSQETQYF. The CDR3 nucleotides are TGTGCCAGCAGCTCCCGGGACTACAGCCAAGAGACCCAGTACTTC.

This chain connects TRBV7-9 to TRBJ2-5; 12 nucleotides match TRBD2. Losses at the gene ends were 5 bases for V and 5 bases for J; bases not matched to a gene: 9. The CDR3 has 16 amino acids. CDR1 is SEHNR, CDR2 FQNEAQ, per germline (reference sequence). This CDR3 is CASSPGLAGISETQYF. CDR3 in DNA: TGTGCCAGCAGCCCCGGACTAGCGGGAATATCGGAGACCCAGTACTTC.

This clone was found a few times. The CDR3 loop is CASSSPPGTTNQPQHF. As DNA, the CDR3 is TGTGCCAGCAGTTCCCCCCCCGGGACAACAAATCAGCCCCAGCATTTT. The rearrangement joins TRBV6-2 or TRBV6-3 to TRBJ1-5; a weak D match, TRBD1 (6 bases). Trimming pared 4 bases from V and 4 bases from J, leaving 17 bases between. Germline assignment: CDR1 MNHEY and CDR2 SVGEGT. The CDR3 is 16 residues long.

V is TRBV24-1 and J is TRBJ2-1; the match to TRBD2 covers 13 bases. Germline-derived CDR1 and CDR2 are KGHDR and SFDVKD. J was trimmed by 6 bases and V by 3 bases; bases with no gene match: 7. This CDR3 has 17 amino acids. The CDR3 coding sequence is TGTGCCACCAGTGATGGGACTAGCGGGATAACTCGCAATGAGCAGTTCTTC. Encoded protein: CATSDGTSGITRNEQFF.

The chain uses TRBV11-3 and TRBJ2-3, with 8 bases identical to TRBD2. The CDR3 is 16 amino acids. CDR1 and CDR2 (germline): SGHNT, YENEEA. J lost 11 bases, V lost 5 bases, and 18 bases had no gene match. The CDR3 coding sequence is TGTGCCAGCAGCATACTTAGCGGGACTGTGGCCCGTAGGCAGTATTTT. It specifies CASSILSGTVARRQYF.

The gene calls are TRBV19 and TRBJ2-7; the D gene is possibly TRBD1 (6 bases). The CDR3 covers 16 residues. V gave up 9 bases and J gave up 0 bases, with 21 bases separating them. CDR1 and CDR2 (germline): LNHDA, SQIVND (reference sequence). CDR3 DNA: TGTGCCAGCAAGAAGACAGGCAGACAGAGCTCCTACGAGCAGTACTTC. Encoded protein: CASKKTGRQSSYEQYF. The whole variable domain, remainder taken from reference TRBV19 and TRBJ2-7, is DGGITQSPKYLFRKEGQNVTLSCEQNLNHDAMYWYRQDPGQGLRLIYYSQIVNDFQKGDIAEGYSVSREKKESFPLTVTSAQKNPTAFYLCASKKTGRQSSYEQYFGPGTRLTVT.

This chain joins TRBV7-2 and TRBJ2-7; D is perhaps TRBD1 (5 bases). Germline V gives CDR1 SGHTA, CDR2 FQGNSA. The CDR3 has 14 amino acids. Between the trimmed V and J ends, which lost 2 bases and 7 bases, there was a span of 15 bases. Here the CDR3 reads CASSLMRQSEEQYF. The CDR3 coding sequence is TGTGCCAGCAGCTTAATGAGACAGTCAGAAGAGCAGTACTTC.